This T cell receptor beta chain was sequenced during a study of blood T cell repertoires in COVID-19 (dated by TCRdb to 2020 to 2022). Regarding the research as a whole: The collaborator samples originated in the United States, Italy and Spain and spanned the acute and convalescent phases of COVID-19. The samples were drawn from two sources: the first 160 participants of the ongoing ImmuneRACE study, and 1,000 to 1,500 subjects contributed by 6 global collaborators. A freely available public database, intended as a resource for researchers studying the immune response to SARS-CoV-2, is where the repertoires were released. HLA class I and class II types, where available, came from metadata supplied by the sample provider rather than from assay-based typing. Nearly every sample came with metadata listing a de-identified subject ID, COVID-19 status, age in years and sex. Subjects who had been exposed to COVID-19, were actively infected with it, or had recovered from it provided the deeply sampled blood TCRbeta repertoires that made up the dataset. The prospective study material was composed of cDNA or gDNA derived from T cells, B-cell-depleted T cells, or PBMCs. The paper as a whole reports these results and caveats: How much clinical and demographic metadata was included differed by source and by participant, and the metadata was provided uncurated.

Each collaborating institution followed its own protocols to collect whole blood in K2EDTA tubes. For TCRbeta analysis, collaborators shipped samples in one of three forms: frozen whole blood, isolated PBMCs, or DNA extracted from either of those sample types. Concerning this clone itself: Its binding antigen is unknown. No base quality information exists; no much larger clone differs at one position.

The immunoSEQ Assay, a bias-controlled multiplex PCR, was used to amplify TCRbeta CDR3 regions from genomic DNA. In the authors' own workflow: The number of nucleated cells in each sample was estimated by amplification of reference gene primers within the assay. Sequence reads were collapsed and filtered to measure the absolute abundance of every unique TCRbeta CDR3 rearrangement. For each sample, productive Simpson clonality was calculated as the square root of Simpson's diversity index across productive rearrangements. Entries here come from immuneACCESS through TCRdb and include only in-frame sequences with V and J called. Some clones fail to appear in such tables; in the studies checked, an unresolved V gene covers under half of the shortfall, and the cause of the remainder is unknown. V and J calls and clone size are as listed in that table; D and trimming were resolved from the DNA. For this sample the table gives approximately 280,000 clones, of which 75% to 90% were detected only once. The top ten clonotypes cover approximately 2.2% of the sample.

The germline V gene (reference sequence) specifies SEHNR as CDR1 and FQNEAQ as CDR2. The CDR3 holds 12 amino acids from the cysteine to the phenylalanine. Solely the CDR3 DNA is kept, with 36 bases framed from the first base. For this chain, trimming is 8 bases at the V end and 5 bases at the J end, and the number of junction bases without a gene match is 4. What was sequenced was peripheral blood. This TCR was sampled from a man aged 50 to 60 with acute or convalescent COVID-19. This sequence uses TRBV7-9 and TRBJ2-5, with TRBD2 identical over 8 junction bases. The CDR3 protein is CASVSGAETQYF. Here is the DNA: TGTGCCAGCGTTAGCGGGGCGGAGACCCAGTACTTC.